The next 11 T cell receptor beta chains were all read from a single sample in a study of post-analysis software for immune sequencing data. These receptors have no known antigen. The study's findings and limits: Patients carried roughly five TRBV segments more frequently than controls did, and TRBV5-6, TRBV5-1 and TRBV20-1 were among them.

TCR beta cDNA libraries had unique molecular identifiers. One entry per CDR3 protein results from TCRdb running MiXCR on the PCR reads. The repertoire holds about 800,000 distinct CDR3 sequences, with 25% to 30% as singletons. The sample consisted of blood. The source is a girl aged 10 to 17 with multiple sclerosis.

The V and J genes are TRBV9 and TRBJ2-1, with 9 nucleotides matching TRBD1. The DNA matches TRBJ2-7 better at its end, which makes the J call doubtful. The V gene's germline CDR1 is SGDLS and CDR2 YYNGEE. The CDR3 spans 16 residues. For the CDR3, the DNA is TGTGCCAGCAGCGTAGGGACGGGACAGGGCTACAATGAGCAGTACTTC. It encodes CASSVGTGQGYNEQYF.

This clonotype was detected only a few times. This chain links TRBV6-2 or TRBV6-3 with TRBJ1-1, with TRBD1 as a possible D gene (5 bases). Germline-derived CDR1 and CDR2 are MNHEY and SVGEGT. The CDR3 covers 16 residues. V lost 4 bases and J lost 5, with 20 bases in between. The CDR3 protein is CASSSAMLVRGTEAFF. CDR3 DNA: TGTGCCAGCAGTTCGGCGATGCTTGTCCGGGGGACTGAAGCTTTCTTT.

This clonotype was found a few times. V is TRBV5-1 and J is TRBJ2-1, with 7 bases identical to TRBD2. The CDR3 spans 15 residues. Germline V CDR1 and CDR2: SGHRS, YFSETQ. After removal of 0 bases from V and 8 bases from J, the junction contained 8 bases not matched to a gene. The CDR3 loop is CASSLEAGLFDEQFF. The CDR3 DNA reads TGCGCCAGCAGCTTGGAAGCGGGACTCTTCGATGAGCAGTTCTTC. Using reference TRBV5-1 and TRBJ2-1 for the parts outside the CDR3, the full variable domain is KAGVTQTPRYLIKTRGQQVTLSCSPISGHRSVSWYQQTPGQGLQFLFEYFSETQRNKGNFPGRFSGRQFSNSRSEMNVSTLELGDSALYLCASSLEAGLFDEQFFGPGTRLTVL.

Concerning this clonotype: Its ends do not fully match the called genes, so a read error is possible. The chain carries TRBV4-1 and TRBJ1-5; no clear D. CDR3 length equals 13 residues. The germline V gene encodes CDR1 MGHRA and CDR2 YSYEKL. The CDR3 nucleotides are TGCGCCAGCAGCCAAGAACAGTATGTGCCCCGGCATTTT. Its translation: CASSQEQYVPRHF.

CDR3 residues: CASSTRTILGGPTDTQYF. In DNA, the CDR3 is TGTGCCAGCAGTACGAGGACAATCCTAGGGGGTCCGACAGATACGCAGTATTTT. The chain links TRBV12-3 or TRBV12-4 to TRBJ2-3; a possible D gene is TRBD1 (6 bases). Trimming left V 5 bases short and J 3 bases short, with 24 bases between. This CDR3 is built from 18 residues.

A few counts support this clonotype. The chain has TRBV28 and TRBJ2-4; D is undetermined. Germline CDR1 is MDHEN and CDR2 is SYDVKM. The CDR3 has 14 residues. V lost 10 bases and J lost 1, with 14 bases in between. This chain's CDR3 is CATNQDTAKNIQYF. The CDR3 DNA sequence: TGTGCCACGAACCAGGATACGGCCAAAAACATTCAGTACTTC.

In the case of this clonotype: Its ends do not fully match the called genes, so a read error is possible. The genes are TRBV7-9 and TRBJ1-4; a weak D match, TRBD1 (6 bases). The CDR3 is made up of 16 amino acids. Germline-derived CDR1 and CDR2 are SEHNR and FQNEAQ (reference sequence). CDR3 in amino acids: CSSSLLQGKFGEKLFF. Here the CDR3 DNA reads TGTTCCAGCAGCTTATTACAGGGAAAATTTGGTGAAAAACTGTTTTTT.

The CDR3 region has the DNA TGTGCCAGCAGCCAAGAGTGGCAGGCCACAGATACGCAGTATTTT. Its translation: CASSQEWQATDTQYF. The chain links TRBV4-2 to TRBJ2-3; no clear D gene. V dropped 0 bases and J dropped 2 bases, with 9 bases sitting between them. The CDR3 extends over 15 amino acids. Germline CDR1 is LGHNA and CDR2 is YNFKEQ.

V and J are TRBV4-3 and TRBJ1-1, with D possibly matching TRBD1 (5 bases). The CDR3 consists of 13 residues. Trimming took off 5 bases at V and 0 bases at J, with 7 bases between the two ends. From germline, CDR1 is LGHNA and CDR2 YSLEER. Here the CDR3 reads CASSGALNTEAFF. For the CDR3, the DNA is TGCGCCAGCAGCGGGGCACTGAACACTGAAGCTTTCTTT.

The CDR3 region has the DNA TGCAGTGCTAGAAACTCCGGGACAGGGCTCGCCGGGGAGCTGTTTTTT. Residues: CSARNSGTGLAGELFF. The rearrangement uses TRBV20-1 and TRBJ2-2; 9 nucleotides match TRBD1. V was clipped by 2 bases and J by 6 bases; unmatched bases: 10. There are 16 residues in the CDR3. Per germline, CDR1 DFQATT and CDR2 SNEGSKA (reference sequence).

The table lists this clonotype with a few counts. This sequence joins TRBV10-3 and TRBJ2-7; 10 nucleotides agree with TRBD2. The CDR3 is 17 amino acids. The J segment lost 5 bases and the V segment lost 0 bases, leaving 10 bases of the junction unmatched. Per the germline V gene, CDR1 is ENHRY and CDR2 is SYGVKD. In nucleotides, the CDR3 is TGTGCCATCAGTGAGTCGTCTAGCGGGGGTGGGTGGAACGAGCAGTACTTC. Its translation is CAISESSSGGGWNEQYF.